This T cell receptor (beta chain) was found in a study of CXCR3-negative and CXCR3-positive naive CD8 T cells. This clonotype counts as medium-sized by frequency. Its specificity is not known. Among CD8+ T cells, naive ones were CD45RO-CCR7+CD27+CD95-. Study-wide findings and caveats: When CXCR3-positive naive cells were set against CXCR3-negative naive cells, the former had more hydrophobic TRB CDR3s.

In germline, CDR1 is SQVTM, CDR2 ANQGSEA. The CDR3 covers 15 residues. The TRB cDNA libraries were prepared by 5' RACE with UMI labels. From the 5' RACE reads, TCRdb lists one entry per CDR3 protein and no DNA. The sample totals under 75,000 distinct CDR3 sequences. The material sequenced was naive CXCR3+ CD8+ T cells from blood. The subset denotes: CD45RO-CCR7+CD27+CD95- naive CD8+ T cells expressing CXCR3 (TNR3+). The sequence was collected from a human donor in good health. Some clones in this sample may be carry-over from other donors' samples. The rearrangement links TRBV29-1 to TRBJ2-1. CDR3 loop: CSVEDRRSTHNEQFF.